One and the same sample provided the 10 T cell receptor beta chains below, sequenced in a study of control samples from healthy donors and cancer patients. Sequencing used immunoSEQ multiplex PCR; TCRdb keeps in-frame clones, though not all of them. Of roughly 59,000 clones in the sample, roughly 90% were seen once. The sample was PBMCs. All receptors derive from a man aged 40-50 years with colorectal cancer.

The rearrangement links TRBV7-9 to TRBJ1-4; tentatively, D is TRBD1 (5 bases). From germline, CDR1 is SEHNR and CDR2 FQNEAQ (reference sequence). This CDR3 comprises 17 residues. The V end lost 4 bases, the J end lost 0 bases, and 15 bases lay between the germline ends. As DNA, the CDR3 is TGTGCCAGCAGCTCCCGGGTGGGGCTCGCAACTAATGAAAAACTGTTTTTT. This translates into CASSSRVGLATNEKLFF.

The chain joins TRBV18 to TRBJ2-2; D is undetermined. Deletions cut 1 base from V and 1 base from J, with 1 base between. The CDR3 length is 13 residues. Germline lookup yields CDR1 KGHSH and CDR2 LQKENI. The CDR3 DNA is TGTGCCAGCTCACCACAGAACACCGGGGAGCTGTTTTTT. It is translated as CASSPQNTGELFF.

This chain connects TRBV6-6 to TRBJ1-5; TRBD1 is a possible D gene (5 bases). Per germline, CDR1 MNHNY and CDR2 SVGAGI (reference sequence). This CDR3 contains 14 residues. The V gene lost 5 bases and the J gene lost 4 bases, with 12 bases spanning the gap. This CDR3 reads CASSRDGANQPQHF. The CDR3 DNA follows: TGTGCCAGCAGTCGGGACGGAGCAAATCAGCCCCAGCATTTT.

V usage is TRBV6-2 or TRBV6-3 and J usage is TRBJ1-1; 8 bases agree with TRBD1. In germline, CDR1 is MNHEY, CDR2 SVGEGT. The CDR3 has 16 residues. Unmatched junction bases numbered 6, after V lost 2 bases and J lost 1 base. The CDR3 sequence: CASSYVLGQGNTEAFF. The CDR3 region has the DNA TGTGCCAGCAGTTACGTTCTTGGACAGGGGAACACTGAAGCTTTCTTT.

The V and J genes are TRBV2 and TRBJ1-2, with D unresolved. Germline-derived CDR1 and CDR2 are SNHLY and FYNNEI. The V end was cut by 4 bases, the J end by 8 bases, with 11 bases between. There are 12 residues in the CDR3. CDR3 region: CASSASGYGYTF. DNA for the CDR3: TGTGCCAGCAGTGCCTCAGGCTACGGCTACACCTTC.

J is TRBJ2-7 and V is TRBV10-1, with 9 bases aligning to TRBD1. The V segment lost 2 bases and the J segment 3 bases; nucleotides outside the gene matches: 5. This CDR3 is built from 15 residues. Germline V CDR1 and CDR2: WNHNN, SYGVQD (reference sequence). This CDR3 is CASSESGTGFYEQYF. DNA for the CDR3: TGCGCCAGCAGTGAGAGTGGGACAGGGTTCTACGAGCAGTACTTC.

The chain has TRBV5-1 and TRBJ2-7, with 10 bases matching TRBD1. Germline CDR1 reads SGHRS; CDR2 reads YFSETQ. CDR3 length: 14 amino acids. J gave up 5 bases and V 9 bases, and 11 bases lay outside the gene matches. The chain's CDR3 is CATAAGTGVNEQYF. CDR3 bases: TGCGCCACCGCGGCGGGGACAGGGGTGAACGAGCAGTACTTC.

The chain recombines TRBV7-3 with TRBJ2-3; TRBD2 is a possible D gene (6 bases). V lost 4 bases and J 2 bases, leaving 16 bases between the germline ends. CDR1 and CDR2 (germline): SGHTA, FQGTGA. The CDR3 contains 16 residues. CDR3 region: CASSSWTNPNTDTQYF. CDR3 bases: TGTGCCAGCAGCTCTTGGACTAACCCAAACACAGATACGCAGTATTTT.

The chain has TRBV10-3 and TRBJ2-3; possibly TRBD1 for D (6 bases). V lost 6 bases, J lost 6 bases, and 16 bases lay in between. Per the germline V gene, CDR1 is ENHRY and CDR2 is SYGVKD. This CDR3 is 14 amino acids long. The CDR3 is CAIRKQGPGDTQYF. CDR3 in DNA: TGTGCCATCAGGAAACAGGGCCCCGGGGATACGCAGTATTTT.

The V and J genes are TRBV24-1 and TRBJ1-3; D ambiguous. This CDR3 region has 15 residues. Trimming stripped 8 bases from V and 1 base from J, with 14 bases between. The germline V gene encodes CDR1 KGHDR and CDR2 SFDVKD. CDR3 nucleotide sequence: TGTGCCACCATCAGCCGGGCCCCATCTGGAAACACCATATATTTT. The encoded protein is CATISRAPSGNTIYF.